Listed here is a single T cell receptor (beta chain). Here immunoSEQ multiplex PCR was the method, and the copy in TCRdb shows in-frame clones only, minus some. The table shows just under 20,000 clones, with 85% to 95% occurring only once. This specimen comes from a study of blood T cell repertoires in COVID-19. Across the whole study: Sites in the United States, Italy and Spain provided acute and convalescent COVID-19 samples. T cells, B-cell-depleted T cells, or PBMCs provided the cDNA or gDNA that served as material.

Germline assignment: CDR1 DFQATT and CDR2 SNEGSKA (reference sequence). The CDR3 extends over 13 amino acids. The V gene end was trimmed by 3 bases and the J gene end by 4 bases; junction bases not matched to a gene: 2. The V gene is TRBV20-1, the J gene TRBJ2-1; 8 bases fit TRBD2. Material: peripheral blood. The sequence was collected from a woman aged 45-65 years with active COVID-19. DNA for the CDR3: TGCAGTGCTAGTGGCGGGAGGTACAATGAGCAGTTCTTC. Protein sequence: CSASGGRYNEQFF.